Listed below are T cell receptor beta chains from one sample, sequenced in a study of breast tumors, draining lymph nodes, adjacent tissues. One entry per CDR3 protein results from TCRdb running MiXCR on the multiplex PCR reads. The sample lists around 130,000 distinct CDR3 sequences, 21% occurring once. The sample taken for sequencing was axillary lymph node tissue. Receptors originate from a female donor with breast cancer. Some clones in this sample may be carry-over from other donors' samples. The CDR3 runs from the conserved cysteine through the conserved F or W. Fields, in order: V gene, J gene, D gene, clone size, CDR3 DNA, CDR3 protein. A D gene is named only where the DNA matches it firmly. Only part of the rows carry a size: once, few, many, or a class if the clone is expanded.

V gene: TRBV15
J gene: TRBJ1-5
D gene: TRBD1
clone size: many
CDR3 DNA: TGTGCCACCAGCAGAGACAGGGGGAATAATCAGCCCCAGCATTTT
CDR3 protein: CATSRDRGNNQPQHF

V gene: TRBV5-5
J gene: TRBJ2-2
D gene: .
clone size: .
CDR3 DNA: TGTGCCAGCAGCAGTGATATACAGGGCGGGGAGCTGTTTTTT
CDR3 protein: CASSSDIQGGELFF

V gene: TRBV11-2
J gene: TRBJ1-2
D gene: .
clone size: many
CDR3 DNA: TGTGCCAGCAGCTCAGCGCACAGGGACAACTATGGCTACACCTTC
CDR3 protein: CASSSAHRDNYGYTF

V gene: TRBV10-2
J gene: TRBJ2-1
D gene: TRBD2
clone size: many
CDR3 DNA: TGCGCCAGCCGACTAGCGGGAGAGGTGGAGCAGTTCTTC
CDR3 protein: CASRLAGEVEQFF

V gene: TRBV4-1
J gene: TRBJ2-3
D gene: TRBD1
clone size: many
CDR3 DNA: TGCGCCAGCAGAGACAGGGGGAGAACAGATACGCAGTATTTT
CDR3 protein: CASRDRGRTDTQYF

V gene: TRBV3-1
J gene: TRBJ2-7
D gene: .
clone size: many
CDR3 DNA: TGTGCCAGCAGCCACGGGGGCTACGAGCAGTACTTC
CDR3 protein: CASSHGGYEQYF

V gene: TRBV5-5
J gene: TRBJ1-6
D gene: .
clone size: .
CDR3 DNA: TGTGCCAGCAGCGTGTTGGGGGACGGTGGCGATTCACCCCTCCACTTT
CDR3 protein: CASSVLGDGGDSPLHF

V gene: TRBV5-1
J gene: TRBJ2-3
D gene: TRBD2
clone size: many
CDR3 DNA: TGCGCCAGCAGCCCAGCGGGAGTTATAGATACGCAGTATTTT
CDR3 protein: CASSPAGVIDTQYF

V gene: TRBV29-1
J gene: TRBJ2-7
D gene: .
clone size: many
CDR3 DNA: TGCAGCGTTGCCCAGGGCTACGAGCAGTACTTC
CDR3 protein: CSVAQGYEQYF

V gene: TRBV27
J gene: TRBJ2-7
D gene: .
clone size: many
CDR3 DNA: TGTGCCAGCAGCTCCCTCGGACGGACCTGGAAGCAGTACTTC
CDR3 protein: CASSSLGRTWKQYF

V gene: TRBV27
J gene: TRBJ2-7
D gene: .
clone size: many
CDR3 DNA: TGTGCCAGCAGTTTACGCGCACCGCCCCGGGACCGGTCCTACGAGCAGTACTTC
CDR3 protein: CASSLRAPPRDRSYEQYF

V gene: TRBV3-1
J gene: TRBJ2-3
D gene: .
clone size: few
CDR3 DNA: TGTGCCAGCAGCAAAGCCGGGAGAGGAGATACGCAGTATTTT
CDR3 protein: CASSKAGRGDTQYF

V gene: TRBV5-8
J gene: TRBJ2-5
D gene: TRBD2
clone size: many
CDR3 DNA: TGTGCCAGCAGCTTGGGTCTCCGCGGGAGGGGACTAGAGACCCAGTACTTC
CDR3 protein: CASSLGLRGRGLETQYF

V gene: TRBV11-2
J gene: TRBJ2-2
D gene: TRBD2
clone size: many
CDR3 DNA: TGTGCCAGCAGCCCGGGACTAGTTACCGGGGAGCTGTTTTTT
CDR3 protein: CASSPGLVTGELFF

V gene: TRBV27
J gene: TRBJ2-7
D gene: TRBD1
clone size: many
CDR3 DNA: TGTGCCAGCAGTAAGGGACAGGGGGCCTACGAGCAGTACTTC
CDR3 protein: CASSKGQGAYEQYF

V gene: TRBV3-1
J gene: TRBJ2-5
D gene: TRBD2
clone size: many
CDR3 DNA: TGTGCCAGCAGCCACTCGGGAGGGGAGACCCAGTACTTC
CDR3 protein: CASSHSGGETQYF

V gene: TRBV9
J gene: TRBJ1-6
D gene: .
clone size: many
CDR3 DNA: TGTGCCAGCAGCGTAGCTCAGTCCCATAATTCACCCCTCCACTTT
CDR3 protein: CASSVAQSHNSPLHF

V gene: TRBV28
J gene: TRBJ1-5
D gene: TRBD1
clone size: .
CDR3 DNA: TGTGCCAGCACCACCTGGGACAGGGTTCTTCGTCAGCCCCAGCATTTT
CDR3 protein: CASTTWDRVLRQPQHF

V gene: TRBV5-5
J gene: TRBJ1-2
D gene: .
clone size: many
CDR3 DNA: TGTGCCAGCAGCTTGGACGCGCCCTATGGCTACACCTTC
CDR3 protein: CASSLDAPYGYTF

V gene: TRBV6-1
J gene: TRBJ2-3
D gene: TRBD1
clone size: many
CDR3 DNA: TGTGCCAGCAGTGAATCAGTCAGGGGGATAGATACGCAGTATTTT
CDR3 protein: CASSESVRGIDTQYF

V gene: TRBV20-1
J gene: TRBJ2-7
D gene: .
clone size: many
CDR3 DNA: TGCAGTGCTAGAGGGAGGGGCTTCGAGCAGTACTTC
CDR3 protein: CSARGRGFEQYF

V gene: TRBV20-1
J gene: TRBJ2-1
D gene: TRBD1
clone size: .
CDR3 DNA: TGTAGTGCTAGTGGACAGGACAATGGGCAGTTCTTC
CDR3 protein: CSASGQDNGQFF

V gene: TRBV7-7
J gene: TRBJ1-4
D gene: .
clone size: few
CDR3 DNA: TGTGCTAGCAGCTTAGGACCGTTAGGTGAAAAACTGTTTTTT
CDR3 protein: CASSLGPLGEKLFF

V gene: TRBV11-2
J gene: TRBJ1-2
D gene: .
clone size: many
CDR3 DNA: TGTGCCAGCAGCTTAAACGCTGACTATACCTTC
CDR3 protein: CASSLNADYTF

V gene: TRBV20-1
J gene: TRBJ2-4
D gene: .
clone size: few
CDR3 DNA: TGCAGTGCAGAAGAGCCTAGTGTAGTTGGCATTCAGTACTTC
CDR3 protein: CSAEEPSVVGIQYF

V gene: TRBV12-5
J gene: TRBJ2-1
D gene: .
clone size: many
CDR3 DNA: TGTGCTAGTGGTTCCCATCGCGGGAACTCCTACAATGAGCAGTTCTTC
CDR3 protein: CASGSHRGNSYNEQFF

V gene: TRBV5-1
J gene: TRBJ2-7
D gene: TRBD2
clone size: many
CDR3 DNA: TGCGCCAGCAGCTTGGCCCCCCGGCTAGCGGGAGTCGAGCAGTACTTC
CDR3 protein: CASSLAPRLAGVEQYF

V gene: TRBV2
J gene: TRBJ1-2
D gene: TRBD1
clone size: many
CDR3 DNA: TGTGCCAGCAGACCGGACAGGATATACAACTATGGCTACACCTTC
CDR3 protein: CASRPDRIYNYGYTF

V gene: TRBV6-6
J gene: TRBJ2-5
D gene: .
clone size: few
CDR3 DNA: TGTGCCAGCAGTTCCAATTGGGGGCTGGGAGAGACCCAGTACTTC
CDR3 protein: CASSSNWGLGETQYF

V gene: TRBV2
J gene: TRBJ1-1
D gene: .
clone size: .
CDR3 DNA: TGTGCCAGCAGTGCCGGGACTTACACTGAAGCTTTCTTT
CDR3 protein: CASSAGTYTEAFF

V gene: TRBV9
J gene: TRBJ2-3
D gene: .
clone size: many
CDR3 DNA: TGTGCCAGCAGCCCCCCCACAGATACGCAGTATTTT
CDR3 protein: CASSPPTDTQYF

V gene: TRBV3-1
J gene: TRBJ2-7
D gene: TRBD1
clone size: many
CDR3 DNA: TGTGCCAGCAGCCATACTGACAGGGACGAGCAGTACTTC
CDR3 protein: CASSHTDRDEQYF

V gene: TRBV20-1
J gene: TRBJ2-7
D gene: TRBD2
clone size: many
CDR3 DNA: TGCAGTGCTTGGACTAGCGGGAGTGGCTCCTACGAGCAGTACTTC
CDR3 protein: CSAWTSGSGSYEQYF

V gene: TRBV28
J gene: TRBJ2-2
D gene: TRBD2
clone size: .
CDR3 DNA: TGTGCCAGCAGTTTTTTTAAGGGGAGGGCGGGATCGGAAAGCACGAACACCGGGGAGCTGTTTTTT
CDR3 protein: CASSFFKGRAGSESTNTGELFF

V gene: TRBV15
J gene: TRBJ2-7
D gene: TRBD1
clone size: .
CDR3 DNA: TGTGCCACCAGGCCGTATGGGACAGCCTACGAGCAGTACTTC
CDR3 protein: CATRPYGTAYEQYF

V gene: TRBV10-2
J gene: TRBJ1-3
D gene: .
clone size: many
CDR3 DNA: TGCGCCAGCAGAACAGACTCTGGAAACACCATATATTTT
CDR3 protein: CASRTDSGNTIYF

V gene: TRBV6-8
J gene: TRBJ2-2
D gene: .
clone size: few
CDR3 DNA: TGTGCCAGCAGTCGCGGGGAGCTGTTTTTT
CDR3 protein: CASSRGELFF

V gene: TRBV11-3
J gene: TRBJ2-2
D gene: .
clone size: few
CDR3 DNA: TGTGCCAGCAGCCCCGGGGGAGCGAACACCGGGGAGCTGTTTTTT
CDR3 protein: CASSPGGANTGELFF

V gene: TRBV6-2/TRBV6-3
J gene: TRBJ2-1
D gene: TRBD2
clone size: many
CDR3 DNA: TGTGCCAGCAGGCGGACTAGCGGGAGCAATGAGCAGTTCTTC
CDR3 protein: CASRRTSGSNEQFF

V gene: TRBV5-1
J gene: TRBJ2-1
D gene: .
clone size: few
CDR3 DNA: TGCGCCAGCAGCTTGGGAGGAAAACACGCCAAGCAGTTCTTC
CDR3 protein: CASSLGGKHAKQFF

V gene: TRBV19
J gene: TRBJ2-5
D gene: .
clone size: .
CDR3 DNA: TGTGCCAGTAGTATAGTTTTTGGGGAGACCCAGCACTTC
CDR3 protein: CASSIVFGETQHF

V gene: TRBV6-6
J gene: TRBJ2-2
D gene: .
clone size: .
CDR3 DNA: TGTGCCAGCGGTCCAGCAGGGAGTCCGACCGGGGAGCTGTTTTTT
CDR3 protein: CASGPAGSPTGELFF

V gene: TRBV27
J gene: TRBJ1-2
D gene: TRBD1
clone size: few
CDR3 DNA: TGTGCCAGCAGTTTATCGAACAGGGGTTTTGGCTACACCTTC
CDR3 protein: CASSLSNRGFGYTF

V gene: TRBV10-2
J gene: TRBJ2-3
D gene: .
clone size: many
CDR3 DNA: TGCGCCAGCAGTCTCGGACCTAGTTGGACAGATACGCAGTATTTT
CDR3 protein: CASSLGPSWTDTQYF

V gene: TRBV5-1
J gene: TRBJ2-2
D gene: TRBD1
clone size: .
CDR3 DNA: TGCGCCAGCAGCTTGGGCAGGGGGAACACCAGGGAGCTGTTTTTT
CDR3 protein: CASSLGRGNTRELFF

V gene: TRBV7-3
J gene: TRBJ2-2
D gene: TRBD1
clone size: .
CDR3 DNA: TGTGCCAGCAGCACACCGGGACAGGGCCGTACCGGGGAGCCGTTTTTT
CDR3 protein: CASSTPGQGRTGEPFF

V gene: TRBV18
J gene: TRBJ1-2
D gene: .
clone size: many
CDR3 DNA: TGTGCCAGCTCACCCAAAGAGGGCTACACCTTC
CDR3 protein: CASSPKEGYTF

V gene: TRBV7-8
J gene: TRBJ2-7
D gene: .
clone size: .
CDR3 DNA: TGTGCCAGCAGCCTAAAGGACTGGCGGGACGCTGCCTACGAGCAGTACTTC
CDR3 protein: CASSLKDWRDAAYEQYF

V gene: TRBV28
J gene: TRBJ2-7
D gene: TRBD1
clone size: few
CDR3 DNA: TGTGCCAGCAGCTTGACAGGGACAGGGAAATCCCACGAGCAGTACTTC
CDR3 protein: CASSLTGTGKSHEQYF

V gene: TRBV28
J gene: TRBJ2-5
D gene: .
clone size: few
CDR3 DNA: TGTGCCAGCAGTTTTCAGGGATATCAGGAGACCCAGTACTTC
CDR3 protein: CASSFQGYQETQYF

V gene: TRBV7-3
J gene: TRBJ2-3
D gene: TRBD2
clone size: many
CDR3 DNA: TGTGCCAGCAGCCCGAGCGGGAGGATCACAGATACGCAGTATTTT
CDR3 protein: CASSPSGRITDTQYF

V gene: TRBV29-1
J gene: TRBJ2-7
D gene: .
clone size: many
CDR3 DNA: TGCAGCGTTGTTGCGGGACAGACCTACGAGCAGTACTTC
CDR3 protein: CSVVAGQTYEQYF

V gene: TRBV2
J gene: TRBJ1-2
D gene: TRBD1
clone size: many
CDR3 DNA: TGTGCCAGCAGCGGGACAGCTGATGTCTACACCTTC
CDR3 protein: CASSGTADVYTF

V gene: TRBV20-1
J gene: TRBJ1-2
D gene: TRBD1
clone size: many
CDR3 DNA: TGCAGTGCTAGAAAACCGGGACAGGGCTATGGCTACACCTTC
CDR3 protein: CSARKPGQGYGYTF

V gene: TRBV7-9
J gene: TRBJ2-1
D gene: TRBD2
clone size: many
CDR3 DNA: TGTGCCAGCAGCTTAAGCGGGAGAGGATCCATTGAGCAGTTCTTC
CDR3 protein: CASSLSGRGSIEQFF

V gene: TRBV20-1
J gene: TRBJ1-5
D gene: TRBD1
clone size: many
CDR3 DNA: TGCAGTGCTAGGGGACAGATCAATCAGCCCCAGCATTTT
CDR3 protein: CSARGQINQPQHF

V gene: TRBV29-1
J gene: TRBJ1-2
D gene: .
clone size: few
CDR3 DNA: TGCAGCGCTCCCCGACAGTTCGATGGCTACACCTTC
CDR3 protein: CSAPRQFDGYTF

V gene: TRBV28
J gene: TRBJ2-5
D gene: TRBD2
clone size: .
CDR3 DNA: TGTGCCAGCAGTGACAGCCAAGCGGGGCAAGAGACCCAGTACTTC
CDR3 protein: CASSDSQAGQETQYF

V gene: TRBV4-2
J gene: TRBJ2-2
D gene: .
clone size: many
CDR3 DNA: TGTGCCAGCAGCCTGAGTGGGGAGGGGGCCGGGGAGCTGTTTTTT
CDR3 protein: CASSLSGEGAGELFF

V gene: TRBV15
J gene: TRBJ1-3
D gene: .
clone size: many
CDR3 DNA: TGTGCCACCAGCAGAGATCGGGACTTTCTGGGAAACACCATATATTTT
CDR3 protein: CATSRDRDFLGNTIYF